These 20 T cell receptor beta chains share one sample of origin, sequenced in a study of T cell responses to AZD1222 COVID-19 vaccine. TCRdb keeps only in-frame clones here, not all; method: immunoSEQ multiplex PCR. The sample comprises roughly 160,000 clones, 85% to 90% of which are singletons, and over 4% rests with the top ten. The material was peripheral blood, obtained 28 days after the second AZD1222 dose. Receptors originate from an adult who received the AZD1222 COVID-19 vaccine.

The rearrangement uses TRBV20-1 and TRBJ1-2; D unclear. This CDR3 contains 14 residues. Germline lookup yields CDR1 DFQATT and CDR2 SNEGSKA (reference sequence). V was clipped by 3 bases and J by 4 bases, with 15 bases between them. CDR3 protein: CSASSGEVSYGYTF. DNA for the CDR3: TGCAGTGCTAGTTCTGGGGAGGTGAGCTATGGCTACACCTTC.

The gene calls are TRBV7-2 and TRBJ2-6, with unresolved D. The CDR3 extends over 17 amino acids. The germline V gene encodes CDR1 SGHTA and CDR2 FQGNSA. Trimming stripped 6 bases from V and 0 bases from J, with 15 bases between. CDR3 coding DNA: TGTGCCAGCAGTCGGCGGACGGCTAGCTCTGGGGCCAACGTCCTGACTTTC. Protein product: CASSRRTASSGANVLTF.

The rearrangement joins TRBV12-3 or TRBV12-4 to TRBJ1-3, with D possibly TRBD1 on 5 matching bases. Trimming took off 5 bases at V and 11 bases at J, with 16 bases between the two ends. CDR3 length: 13 amino acids. Here the CDR3 reads CASSLGPRLPIYF. In DNA form, the CDR3 reads TGTGCCAGCAGTCTGGGGCCGAGGTTACCCATATATTTT.

J is TRBJ2-7 and V is TRBV7-9; 9 bases line up with TRBD1. J was trimmed by 3 bases and V by 4 bases; bases with no gene match: 13. The germline gives CDR1 SEHNR, CDR2 FQNEAQ (reference sequence). The CDR3 is 17 amino acids. CDR3 in amino acids: CASSYGRTGDWIYEQYF. In DNA, the CDR3 is TGTGCCAGCAGCTACGGAAGGACAGGGGATTGGATCTACGAGCAGTACTTC. Together with reference TRBV7-9 and TRBJ2-7, the CDR3 gives the full variable domain: DTGVSQNPRHKITKRGQNVTFRCDPISEHNRLYWYRQTLGQGPEFLTYFQNEAQLEKSRLLSDRFSAERPKGSFSTLEIQRTEQGDSAMYLCASSYGRTGDWIYEQYFGPGTRLTVT.

This rearrangement joins TRBV7-3 to TRBJ2-1, with D possibly matching TRBD1 (5 bases). Between the trimmed V and J ends, which lost 6 bases and 2 bases, there was a span of 11 bases. The CDR3 covers 14 residues. Germline CDR1 reads SGHTA; CDR2 reads FQGTGA. The CDR3 DNA sequence: TGTGCCAGCAGTTACGACAGTACCTACAATGAGCAGTTCTTC. Translating gives CASSYDSTYNEQFF.

This chain joins TRBV7-2 and TRBJ1-2; 8 bases map to TRBD1. J was trimmed by 6 bases and V by 5 bases; bases with no gene match: 11. From germline, CDR1 is SGHTA and CDR2 FQGNSA. The CDR3 spans 15 residues. CDR3 bases: TGTGCCAGCAGCCCCCCGGGCAGGGGGCTGGATGGCTACACCTTC. It encodes CASSPPGRGLDGYTF.

V gene TRBV7-2 combines with J gene TRBJ2-2; no clear D. Germline V gene data show CDR1 as SGHTA and CDR2 as FQGNSA. The CDR3 is 15 amino acids. V was shortened by 5 bases and J by 0 bases, with 10 bases between the two germline ends. The CDR3 bases are TGTGCCAGCAGCCAGACGGATTCGAACACCGGGGAGCTGTTTTTT. As protein: CASSQTDSNTGELFF.

This sequence joins TRBV6-5 and TRBJ2-7; possible D gene TRBD1, 6 bases. Germline-derived CDR1 and CDR2 are MNHEY and SVGAGI. The CDR3 has 15 amino acids. The ends were cut back, 2 bases at V and 3 bases at J, with 14 bases in the middle. CDR3 loop: CASSYAGDKHYEQYF. The CDR3, as DNA: TGTGCCAGCAGTTACGCAGGGGACAAACACTACGAGCAGTACTTC.

The chain is built from TRBV30 and TRBJ1-2; 8 bases align to TRBD1. CDR1 is GTSNPN and CDR2 is SVGIG in the germline V gene (reference sequence). The CDR3 runs to 13 residues. V lost 5 bases to trimming and J lost 8 bases; unmatched junction nucleotides: 10. Here the CDR3 reads CAWVARQGNGYTF. The DNA for the CDR3 is TGTGCCTGGGTAGCCAGACAGGGGAACGGCTACACCTTC.

The chain recombines TRBV19 with TRBJ1-5, with D maybe TRBD1 (5 bases). Per germline, CDR1 LNHDA and CDR2 SQIVND (reference sequence). Trimming took off 3 bases at V and 4 bases at J, with 10 bases between the two ends. This CDR3 spans 14 amino acids. The CDR3: CASSMGGLNQPQHF. The DNA of the CDR3 is TGTGCCAGTAGTATGGGGGGGTTAAATCAGCCCCAGCATTTT.

V usage is TRBV9 and J usage is TRBJ1-6, with 7 bases that match TRBD1. V lost 4 bases to trimming and J lost 13 bases; unmatched junction nucleotides: 5. CDR3 length equals 12 residues. Germline CDR1 is SGDLS and CDR2 is YYNGEE. The CDR3: CASSSLQGPLHF. The CDR3 DNA sequence: TGTGCCAGCAGCTCTCTACAGGGGCCCCTCCACTTT.

The chain is built from TRBV4-3 and TRBJ2-6; D tentatively fits TRBD1 or TRBD2 (5 bases each). Germline V gene sequence: CDR1 LGHNA, CDR2 YSLEER. The CDR3 sequence is 19 residues long. With 6 bases removed from V and 2 bases from J, the gap between germline ends came to 23 bases. CDR3 residues: CASRPTRDVFVAGANVLTF. The CDR3 region has the DNA TGCGCCAGCAGACCCACCAGGGACGTCTTCGTAGCTGGGGCCAACGTCCTGACTTTC.

Only one count was recorded for this clone. The V gene is TRBV6-6, the J gene TRBJ2-7; 9 bases align to TRBD1. CDR3 length: 15 amino acids. Trimming removed 6 bases from V and 4 bases from J; junction bases left unmatched: 10. Germline CDR1 is MNHNY and CDR2 is SVGAGI (reference sequence). The CDR3, as DNA: TGTGCCAGCAGGCGGGGACAGGGTTTGAGGTACGAGCAGTACTTC. The encoded protein is CASRRGQGLRYEQYF.

The rearrangement joins TRBV3-1 (or the pseudogene TRBV3-2) to TRBJ1-1; possibly TRBD1 for D (6 bases). The CDR3 is 14 residues long. With 5 bases removed from V and 11 bases from J, the gap between germline ends came to 21 bases. Germline CDR1 is LGHDT and CDR2 is YNNKEL (reference sequence). Here the CDR3 reads CASSDKGDKGVAFF. CDR3 DNA sequence: TGTGCCAGCAGCGACAAGGGGGATAAGGGTGTTGCTTTCTTT.

This rearrangement joins TRBV7-3 to TRBJ2-7, with TRBD2 matching 7 bases. Unmatched junction bases numbered 12, after V lost 5 bases and J lost 5 bases. This CDR3 has 15 residues. The germline gives CDR1 SGHTA, CDR2 FQGTGA. CDR3 amino acids: CASSPVRGDIDEQYF. The CDR3 region has the DNA TGTGCCAGCAGCCCGGTCCGGGGGGATATCGACGAGCAGTACTTC. The full variable domain, rest sourced from reference TRBV7-3 and TRBJ2-7, is GAGVSQTPSNKVTEKGKYVELRCDPISGHTALYWYRQSLGQGPEFLIYFQGTGAADDSGLPNDRFFAVRPEGSVSTLKIQRTERGDSAVYLCASSPVRGDIDEQYFGPGTRLTVT.

Regarding this clone: Other DNA sequences of this sample code for an identical CDR3. The chain recombines TRBV9 with TRBJ2-2; either TRBD1 or TRBD2 may supply D (5 bases each). The germline V and J ends were trimmed by 2 bases and 1 base, with 9 bases remaining between them. CDR1 is SGDLS and CDR2 is YYNGEE in the germline V gene. There are 15 residues in the CDR3. CDR3 sequence reads: CASSVLGGNTGELFF. DNA of the CDR3: TGTGCCAGCAGCGTCCTTGGGGGGAACACCGGGGAGCTGTTTTTT.

This chain links TRBV7-2 with TRBJ2-3; D unresolved. Germline CDR1 is SGHTA and CDR2 is FQGNSA. The V end was cut by 2 bases, the J end by 6 bases, with 12 bases between. The CDR3 length is 14 residues. The CDR3 here is CASSLPLMGDTQYF. The CDR3 nucleotides read TGTGCCAGCAGCTTACCCCTAATGGGGGATACGCAGTATTTT.

The chain couples TRBV4-1 to TRBJ1-1; D is possibly TRBD1 (5 bases). The CDR3 extends over 16 amino acids. V was shortened by 4 bases and J by 4 bases, with 19 bases between the two germline ends. Germline values: CDR1 MGHRA, CDR2 YSYEKL. The CDR3 loop is CASSPAGGSGFTEAFF. The CDR3 nucleotides are TGCGCCAGCAGCCCAGCGGGGGGGTCAGGATTCACTGAAGCTTTCTTT.

CDR3 nucleotide sequence: TGTGCCAGCAGCCGTTGGGGACGGAGCTCCTACAATGAGCAGTTCTTC. This sequence encodes CASSRWGRSSYNEQFF. This chain uses TRBV7-9 with TRBJ2-1; D could derive from TRBD1 or TRBD2 (5 bases each). This CDR3 spans 16 amino acids. Per germline, CDR1 SEHNR and CDR2 FQNEAQ (reference sequence). V was pared by 5 bases and J by 0 bases, with 14 bases between.

V gene TRBV7-6 combines with J gene TRBJ2-7; D is perhaps TRBD2 (6 bases). Germline V gives CDR1 SGHVS, CDR2 FNYEAQ. The V end was cut by 3 bases, the J end by 2 bases, with 11 bases between. The CDR3 sequence is 14 residues long. The CDR3 here is CASSLGLGTYEQYF. The CDR3 coding sequence is TGTGCCAGCAGCTTGGGACTGGGGACCTACGAGCAGTACTTC. The complete variable domain, with remaining parts taken from reference TRBV7-6 and TRBJ2-7, reads GAGVSQSPRYKVTKRGQDVALRCDPISGHVSLYWYRQALGQGPEFLTYFNYEAQQDKSGLPNDRFSAERPEGSISTLTIQRTEQRDSAMYRCASSLGLGTYEQYFGPGTRLTVT.